The 29 T cell receptor beta chains listed next were all sequenced from one sample in a study of CD8 T cells in Susac syndrome. About 0.5 to 1 ug RNA was reverse transcribed with random hexamers. TCRdb re-called the immunoSEQ multiplex PCR reads through MiXCR, storing one row per CDR3 protein. This table has around 300,000 distinct CDR3 sequences, over 75% appearing once. The specimen sequenced was CD8+ T cells from PBMCs. Receptors originate from a human donor with multiple sclerosis.

The chain carries TRBV12-3 or TRBV12-4 and TRBJ2-3; 9 nucleotides agree with TRBD2. This CDR3 is built from 15 residues. J lost 5 bases, V lost 7 bases, and 10 bases had no gene match. Here the CDR3 reads CASNSPGLAIDTQYF. In DNA, the CDR3 is TGTGCCAGCAACTCTCCGGGACTAGCAATAGATACGCAGTATTTT.

The chain is built from TRBV5-8 and TRBJ1-2; D unresolved. V lost 0 bases to trimming and J lost 0 bases, with 15 bases between them. The CDR3 runs to 17 residues. Looked up from germline, CDR1 is SGHTS and CDR2 is YDEGEE. CDR3 sequence: CASSLDDTSQANYGYTF. Here the CDR3 DNA reads TGTGCCAGCAGCTTGGACGACACCTCCCAAGCTAACTATGGCTACACCTTC.

The gene calls are TRBV7-9 and TRBJ1-2, with 9 positions matching TRBD1. The germline V gene has CDR1 SEHNR and CDR2 FQNEAQ (reference sequence). This CDR3 has 16 amino acids. J gave up 4 bases and V 4 bases, and 10 bases lay outside the gene matches. Here the CDR3 DNA reads TGTGCCAGCAGCTCAACGGGGACAGGGCCCGCCTATGGCTACACCTTC. Its protein product is CASSSTGTGPAYGYTF.

V gene TRBV20-1 combines with J gene TRBJ2-1; 11 bases agree with TRBD2. Unmatched junction bases numbered 5, after V lost 6 bases and J lost 1 base. This CDR3 comprises 15 residues. From germline, CDR1 is DFQATT and CDR2 SNEGSKA (reference sequence). Here the CDR3 DNA reads TGCAGTGCCGGACCTAGCGGGGGGTCCTACAATGAGCAGTTCTTC. It translates to CSAGPSGGSYNEQFF.

V is TRBV6-6 and J is TRBJ1-4, with D possibly matching TRBD1 (6 bases). The germline V gene has CDR1 MNHNY and CDR2 SVGAGI (reference sequence). V gave up 4 bases and J gave up 8 bases, with 11 bases separating them. The length of the CDR3 is 13 residues. The DNA for the CDR3 is TGTGCCAGCAGTTCCCAGGGGTGGGAAAAACTGTTTTTT. Its translation is CASSSQGWEKLFF.

The V gene is TRBV12-3 or TRBV12-4, the J gene TRBJ2-7; D is tentatively TRBD1 or TRBD2 (5 bases each). This CDR3 is built from 17 residues. The ends were cut back, 6 bases at V and 6 bases at J, with 27 bases in the middle. The CDR3 spells CASSAGTASPGSGEQYF. The CDR3 nucleotides are TGTGCCAGCAGCGCCGGGACCGCTAGTCCTGGAAGCGGCGAGCAGTACTTC.

V gene TRBV6-5 combines with J gene TRBJ2-7; a possible D gene is TRBD2 (5 bases). Germline CDR1 is MNHEY and CDR2 is SVGAGI. This CDR3 is 13 amino acids long. V was clipped by 7 bases and J by 2 bases, with 12 bases between them. The CDR3 loop is CASKGGPTYEQYF. CDR3 nucleotides: TGTGCCAGCAAGGGCGGGCCTACCTACGAGCAGTACTTC.

The chain combines TRBV3-1 with TRBJ2-1; a weak D match, TRBD2 (5 bases). Trimming took 4 bases from V and 4 from J, leaving 17 bases between them. The CDR3 covers 16 residues. Germline lookup yields CDR1 LGHDT and CDR2 YNNKEL (reference sequence). CDR3 loop: CASSLSAGGGYNEQFF. The CDR3 nucleotides read TGTGCCAGCAGCCTTTCCGCAGGTGGCGGGTACAATGAGCAGTTCTTC.

Only a few counts were recorded for this clonotype. The rearrangement uses TRBV6-2 or TRBV6-3 and TRBJ2-2; D is unresolved. Looked up from germline, CDR1 is MNHEY and CDR2 is SVGEGT. Trimming removed 8 bases from V and 0 bases from J, with 10 bases in between. CDR3 length: 14 residues. The chain's CDR3 is CASQAFSNTGELFF. The CDR3 DNA reads TGTGCCAGCCAGGCGTTCTCGAACACCGGGGAGCTGTTTTTT.

This chain joins TRBV4-3 and TRBJ2-1; D is possibly TRBD1 (5 bases). The V gene lost 0 bases and the J gene lost 1 base, with 7 bases spanning the gap. The germline CDR1 and CDR2 sequences are LGHNA and YSLEER. The CDR3 sequence is 15 residues long. CDR3 amino acids: CASSQDQGSYNEQFF. In DNA form, the CDR3 reads TGCGCCAGCAGCCAAGATCAGGGTTCCTACAATGAGCAGTTCTTC.

The V and J genes are TRBV6-2 or TRBV6-3 and TRBJ2-7; the match to TRBD2 covers 7 bases. V lost 6 bases, J lost 3 bases, and 5 bases stayed unmatched. Germline loops: CDR1 MNHEY, CDR2 SVGEGT. The CDR3 is 13 residues long. CDR3 coding DNA: TGTGCCAGCAGCCCAACTAGCGTCTACGAGCAGTACTTC. Protein: CASSPTSVYEQYF.

V gene TRBV7-9 combines with J gene TRBJ1-2; no firm D call. The germline gives CDR1 SEHNR, CDR2 FQNEAQ (reference sequence). Deletions cut 4 bases from V and 2 bases from J, with 17 bases between. The CDR3 contains 16 residues. CDR3 in amino acids: CASSSPREVLNYGYTF. Written as DNA, the CDR3 is TGTGCCAGCAGCTCGCCACGGGAGGTCCTCAACTATGGCTACACCTTC.

The chain employs TRBV12-3 or TRBV12-4 and TRBJ2-1; D uncertain. CDR3 length: 14 amino acids. V was shortened by 3 bases and J by 5 bases, with 11 bases between the two germline ends. CDR3 sequence reads: CASSLHDLNNEQFF. CDR3 sequence (DNA): TGTGCCAGCAGTTTGCACGACCTGAACAATGAGCAGTTCTTC.

The CDR3 reads CASSFRQGPSGLDEQFF. The CDR3 DNA sequence: TGTGCCAGCAGCTTCAGACAGGGGCCGTCTGGATTAGATGAGCAGTTCTTC. The rearrangement links TRBV28 to TRBJ2-1, with 8 nucleotides matching TRBD1. There are 17 residues in the CDR3. Looked up from germline, CDR1 is MDHEN and CDR2 is SYDVKM. V gave up 6 bases and J gave up 8 bases; unmatched junction bases: 18.

Only one count was recorded for this clonotype. The V and J genes are TRBV7-8 and TRBJ1-5, with D hard to call. The CDR3 has 16 amino acids. Trimming shortened V by 0 bases and J by 5 bases, and 14 bases separated the two germline ends. The V gene's germline CDR1 is SGHVS and CDR2 FQNEAQ. The CDR3: CASSLAGSGGHQPQHF. CDR3 coding DNA: TGTGCCAGCAGCTTAGCGGGATCCGGCGGGCATCAGCCCCAGCATTTT.

This chain uses TRBV7-9 with TRBJ2-7; 7 bases are shared with TRBD1. The ends lost 3 bases at V and 5 bases at J; junction bases unmatched: 7. The CDR3 totals 14 residues. From germline, CDR1 is SEHNR and CDR2 FQNEAQ (reference sequence). The CDR3 region has the DNA TGTGCCAGCAGCTTTGAGGGGGCGATTCACGAGCAGTACTTC. Protein product: CASSFEGAIHEQYF. The variable domain in full, completed from reference TRBV7-9 and TRBJ2-7, reads DTGVSQNPRHKITKRGQNVTFRCDPISEHNRLYWYRQTLGQGPEFLTYFQNEAQLEKSRLLSDRFSAERPKGSFSTLEIQRTEQGDSAMYLCASSFEGAIHEQYFGPGTRLTVT.

The gene calls are TRBV15 and TRBJ2-1; TRBD2 agrees at 10 bases. Looked up from germline, CDR1 is LNHNV and CDR2 is YYDKDF (reference sequence). The CDR3 is 15 residues long. The V and J ends lost 3 bases and 2 bases, in that order; junction bases with no gene match: 1. The DNA of the CDR3 is TGTGCCACCAGCAGTAGCGGGGGGCCCTACAATGAGCAGTTCTTC. It is translated as CATSSSGGPYNEQFF.

Only a few counts were recorded for this clonotype. The chain carries TRBV5-4 and TRBJ2-7, with a tentative D call TRBD2 (6 bases). The CDR3 has 15 amino acids. The ends were cut back, 3 bases at V and 2 bases at J, with 15 bases in the middle. Germline assignment: CDR1 SGHNT and CDR2 YYREEE (reference sequence). The CDR3, as DNA: TGTGCCAGCAGCTACACCGGGACTGGGACCTACGAGCAGTACTTC. Protein: CASSYTGTGTYEQYF.

The chain links TRBV27 to TRBJ2-3, with D maybe TRBD2 (6 bases). The CDR3 covers 15 residues. Germline CDR1 reads MNHEY; CDR2 reads SMNVEV (reference sequence). The V gene lost 2 bases and the J gene lost 6 bases, with 15 bases spanning the gap. This CDR3 is CASSLLMTGRDTQYF. The CDR3 DNA reads TGTGCCAGCAGTTTACTAATGACGGGGAGGGATACGCAGTATTTT.

The J gene is TRBJ2-1, the V gene TRBV10-3; 11 nucleotides align to TRBD2. CDR1 ENHRY and CDR2 SYGVKD come from the germline V gene. The V gene end was trimmed by 6 bases and the J gene end by 6 bases; junction bases not matched to a gene: 7. CDR3 size: 15 residues. The CDR3 loop is CAISPTSGSGNEQFF. Written as DNA, the CDR3 is TGTGCCATCAGCCCCACTAGCGGGAGTGGCAATGAGCAGTTCTTC.

V is TRBV5-4 and J is TRBJ2-1, with D tentatively TRBD1 or TRBD2 (5 bases each). The V gene lost 4 bases and the J gene lost 1 base, with 18 bases spanning the gap. This CDR3 contains 17 residues. The V gene's germline CDR1 is SGHNT and CDR2 YYREEE (reference sequence). The CDR3 here is CASSLPRDGPSYNEQFF. The CDR3 nucleotides read TGTGCCAGCAGCCTCCCTCGGGACGGACCTTCCTACAATGAGCAGTTCTTC.

The chain combines TRBV4-3 with TRBJ1-6, with unresolved D. The CDR3 has 14 residues. V lost 1 base to trimming and J lost 5 bases, with 6 bases between them. Germline CDR1 LGHNA, CDR2 YSLEER. CDR3 bases: TGCGCCAGCAGCCAAGGGACCGATAATTCACCCCTCCACTTT. The encoded protein is CASSQGTDNSPLHF.

The chain recombines TRBV29-1 with TRBJ1-2; D uncertain. Germline assignment: CDR1 SQVTM and CDR2 ANQGSEA. Between the trimmed V and J ends, which lost 0 bases and 6 bases, there was a span of 14 bases. The CDR3 is made up of 14 amino acids. CDR3 loop: CSVEDREGLDGYTF. As DNA, the CDR3 is TGCAGCGTTGAAGATCGGGAGGGTCTGGATGGCTACACCTTC.

V gene TRBV3-1 combines with J gene TRBJ2-2; a weak D match, TRBD2 (6 bases). The length of the CDR3 is 19 residues. Trimming shortened V by 1 base and J by 1 base, and 19 bases separated the two germline ends. Germline assignment: CDR1 LGHDT and CDR2 YNNKEL (reference sequence). In DNA form, the CDR3 reads TGTGCCAGCAGCCAAGTAATGTCGGGAAGCGGGTGGAACACCGGGGAGCTGTTTTTT. It encodes CASSQVMSGSGWNTGELFF.

Worth noting for this clonotype: One end of the junction fails to match germline, which may point to a read error. This chain uses TRBV7-9 with TRBJ2-1; no definite D call. Germline assignment: CDR1 SEHNR and CDR2 FQNEAQ (reference sequence). This CDR3 region has 14 residues. CDR3 loop: CACSSQTPYNEQFF. The CDR3 DNA follows: TGTGCCTGCAGCAGTCAGACTCCCTACAATGAGCAGTTCTTC.

The chain is built from TRBV10-2 and TRBJ2-1; the D call may be TRBD1 or TRBD2 (6 bases each). V gave up 4 bases and J gave up 6 bases, with 22 bases separating them. There are 17 residues in the CDR3. Germline V gene lookup returns CDR1 WSHSY and CDR2 SAAADI. DNA of the CDR3: TGCGCCAGCAGTGGGTTGGGTGGCGGGACAAACGGCAATGAGCAGTTCTTC. Translation: CASSGLGGGTNGNEQFF.

DNA for the CDR3: TGTGCCAGCAGTCTCCAGATGGGACAGGGGGCGTACGAGCAGTACTTC. Protein product: CASSLQMGQGAYEQYF. V and J are TRBV12-3 or TRBV12-4 and TRBJ2-7, with TRBD1 matching 12 bases. Trimming removed 5 bases from V and 4 bases from J; junction bases left unmatched: 9. The CDR3 loop spans 16 amino acids.

The V gene is TRBV9, the J gene TRBJ2-1, with D perhaps being TRBD1 or TRBD2 (5 bases each). Trimming removed 0 bases from V and 2 bases from J, with 9 bases in between. Germline CDR1 SGDLS, CDR2 YYNGEE. The CDR3 runs 15 residues. The CDR3 DNA reads TGTGCCAGCAGCGTAGCAGGGAGCGCCTACAATGAGCAGTTCTTC. Protein sequence: CASSVAGSAYNEQFF.

V gene TRBV7-6 combines with J gene TRBJ2-1; 8 bases fit TRBD2. Unmatched junction bases numbered 7, after V lost 4 bases and J lost 5 bases. This CDR3 has 15 residues. Per the germline V gene, CDR1 is SGHVS and CDR2 is FNYEAQ. As DNA, the CDR3 is TGTGCCAGCAGCTATCGGACTAGCCACCACAATGAGCAGTTCTTC. Translation: CASSYRTSHHNEQFF. Combining the CDR3 with reference TRBV7-6 and TRBJ2-1 gives the whole variable domain GAGVSQSPRYKVTKRGQDVALRCDPISGHVSLYWYRQALGQGPEFLTYFNYEAQQDKSGLPNDRFSAERPEGSISTLTIQRTEQRDSAMYRCASSYRTSHHNEQFFGPGTRLTVL.